This T cell receptor (beta chain) was recovered during a study of T cell repertoires in cytomegalovirus infection. Background on the study: HLA-B-restricted CMV epitopes that are well studied, plus recently identified HLA-C-restricted ones, were used by the study.

The CDR3 sequence is 15 residues long. The germline gives CDR1 SGHTA, CDR2 FQGNSA. V shed 5 bases and J shed 3 bases, with 17 bases lying between them. About this clonotype: Its antigen is currently unknown.

Study results and limitations: Identification of carriers of CMV plus the relevant HLA was performed using cumulative public TCR beta family frequency.

TCRdb processed the reads anew with MiXCR; each CDR3 protein has one entry. The data contain around 360,000 distinct CDR3 sequences, about 35% of them singletons. The V gene is TRBV7-2, the J gene TRBJ2-7; D not resolved. This clonotype was sampled from a human donor in good health (CMV status not recorded). Some clones in this sample may be carry-over from other donors' samples. Material: cultured PBMCs, obtained from culture after CMV antigen stimulation. This chain's CDR3 is CASSPRKGSSYEQYF. CDR3 in DNA: TGTGCCAGCAGCCCGAGGAAGGGAAGCAGCTACGAGCAGTACTTC. The variable domain in full, with the rest retrieved from reference TRBV7-2 and TRBJ2-7, is GAGVSQSPSNKVTEKGKDVELRCDPISGHTALYWYRQSLGQGLEFLIYFQGNSAPDKSGLPSDRFSAERTGGSVSTLTIQRTQQEDSAVYLCASSPRKGSSYEQYFGPGTRLTVT.